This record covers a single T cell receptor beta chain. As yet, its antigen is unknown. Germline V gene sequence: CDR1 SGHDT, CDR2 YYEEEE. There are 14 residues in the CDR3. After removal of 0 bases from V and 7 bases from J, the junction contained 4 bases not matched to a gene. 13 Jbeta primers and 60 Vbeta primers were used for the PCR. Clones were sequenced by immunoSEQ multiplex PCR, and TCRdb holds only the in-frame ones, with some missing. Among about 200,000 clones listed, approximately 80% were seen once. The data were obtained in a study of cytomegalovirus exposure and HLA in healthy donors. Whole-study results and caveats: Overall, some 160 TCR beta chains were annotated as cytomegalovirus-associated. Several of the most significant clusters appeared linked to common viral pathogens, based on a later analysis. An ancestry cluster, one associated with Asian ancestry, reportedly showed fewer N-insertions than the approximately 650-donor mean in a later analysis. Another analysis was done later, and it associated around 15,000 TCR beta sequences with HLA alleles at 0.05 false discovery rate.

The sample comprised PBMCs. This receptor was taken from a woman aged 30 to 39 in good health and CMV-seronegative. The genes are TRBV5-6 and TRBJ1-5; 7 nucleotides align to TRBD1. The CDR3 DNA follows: TGTGCCAGCAGCTTGGGGGCAGGGGGACAGCCCCAGCATTTT. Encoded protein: CASSLGAGGQPQHF.